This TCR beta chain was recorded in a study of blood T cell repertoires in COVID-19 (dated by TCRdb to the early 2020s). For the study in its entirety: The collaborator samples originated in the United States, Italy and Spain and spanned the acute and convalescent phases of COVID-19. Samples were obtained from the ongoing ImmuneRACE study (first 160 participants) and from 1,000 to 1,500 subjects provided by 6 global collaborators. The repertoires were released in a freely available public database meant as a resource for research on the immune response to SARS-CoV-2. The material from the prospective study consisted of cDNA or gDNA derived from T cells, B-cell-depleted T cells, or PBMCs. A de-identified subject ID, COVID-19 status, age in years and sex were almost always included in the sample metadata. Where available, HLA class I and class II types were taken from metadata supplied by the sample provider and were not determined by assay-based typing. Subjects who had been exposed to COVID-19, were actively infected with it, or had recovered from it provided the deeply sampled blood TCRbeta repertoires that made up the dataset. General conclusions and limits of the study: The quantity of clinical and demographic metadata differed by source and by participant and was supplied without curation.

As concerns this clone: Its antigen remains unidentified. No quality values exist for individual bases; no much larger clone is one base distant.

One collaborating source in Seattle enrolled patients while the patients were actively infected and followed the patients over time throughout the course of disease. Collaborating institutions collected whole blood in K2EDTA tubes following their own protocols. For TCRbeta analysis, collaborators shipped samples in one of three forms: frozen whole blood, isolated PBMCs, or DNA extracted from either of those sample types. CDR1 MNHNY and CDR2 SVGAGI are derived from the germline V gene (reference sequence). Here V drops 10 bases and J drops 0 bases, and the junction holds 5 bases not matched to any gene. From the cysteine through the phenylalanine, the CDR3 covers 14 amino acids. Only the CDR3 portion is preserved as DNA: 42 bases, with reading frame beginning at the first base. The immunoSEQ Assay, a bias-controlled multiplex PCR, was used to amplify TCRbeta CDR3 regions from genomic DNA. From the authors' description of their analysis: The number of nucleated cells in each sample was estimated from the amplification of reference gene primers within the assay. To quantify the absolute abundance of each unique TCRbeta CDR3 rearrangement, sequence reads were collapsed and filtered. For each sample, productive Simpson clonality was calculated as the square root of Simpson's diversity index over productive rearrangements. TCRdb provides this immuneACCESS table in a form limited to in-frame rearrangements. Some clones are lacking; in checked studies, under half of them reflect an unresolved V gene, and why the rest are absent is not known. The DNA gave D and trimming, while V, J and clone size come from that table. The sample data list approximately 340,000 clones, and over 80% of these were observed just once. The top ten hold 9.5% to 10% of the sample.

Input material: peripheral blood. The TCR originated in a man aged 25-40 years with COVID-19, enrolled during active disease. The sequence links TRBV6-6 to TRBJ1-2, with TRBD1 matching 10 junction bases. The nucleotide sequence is TGTGCCACCGAGGGGACAGGGGCTAACTATGGCTACACCTTC. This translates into CATEGTGANYGYTF.